These 9 T cell receptor beta chains originate from one sample sequenced in a study of shared clonotypes between healthy human individuals. The table came from immunoSEQ multiplex PCR; TCRdb's copy has only in-frame clones and leaves some out. The table has roughly 2.2 million clones, more than 80% seen once. Sequencing was done on a sample of naive CD4+ T cells from PBMCs. Subset denoted: CD45RA+ positively selected. The receptors originated from a man between 18 and 35 years old in good health. Some clones in this sample may be carry-over from other donors' samples.

This clone was recorded once. The chain employs TRBV30 and TRBJ2-1; D might be TRBD1 (5 bases). The germline gives CDR1 GTSNPN, CDR2 SVGIG (reference sequence). This CDR3 has 13 amino acids. V was trimmed by 1 base and J by 8 bases, leaving 12 bases between them. This CDR3 reads CAWSGRQSDEQFF. CDR3 DNA: TGTGCCTGGAGTGGCCGACAGTCCGATGAGCAGTTCTTC.

The chain couples TRBV5-1 to TRBJ2-7, with 7 bases identical to TRBD1. The V gene's germline CDR1 is SGHRS and CDR2 YFSETQ. With 4 bases clipped from V and 0 bases from J, the junction kept 4 bases outside the gene matches. CDR3 length equals 14 residues. CDR3 region: CASSPRQGSYEQYF. In nucleotides, the CDR3 is TGCGCCAGCAGCCCCCGACAGGGCTCCTACGAGCAGTACTTC.

The CDR3 DNA sequence: TGTGCCAGCAGTACGGGACAGGGGGCGCGGGGCTACACCTTC. Residues: CASSTGQGARGYTF. This chain links TRBV6-1 with TRBJ1-2; 12 positions agree with TRBD1. V trimming: 5 bases; J trimming: 8 bases; junction bases outside the gene matches: 6. Germline-derived CDR1 and CDR2 are MNHNS and SASEGT. The CDR3 length is 14 residues.

This chain uses TRBV27 with TRBJ2-7; TRBD2 matches 12 bases. The ends lost 5 bases at V and 6 bases at J; junction bases unmatched: 8. The CDR3 length is 15 residues. Germline assignment: CDR1 MNHEY and CDR2 SMNVEV (reference sequence). CDR3 in amino acids: CASSHPRLAGAEQYF. CDR3 sequence (DNA): TGTGCCAGCAGTCATCCCCGACTAGCGGGAGCCGAGCAGTACTTC.

Remarks on this clone: Other DNA sequences of this sample code for an identical CDR3. V and J are TRBV2 and TRBJ2-5; 9 nucleotides line up with TRBD1. The V segment lost 7 bases and the J segment 5 bases; nucleotides outside the gene matches: 5. Germline V lookup: CDR1 SNHLY, CDR2 FYNNEI. The CDR3 runs to 13 residues. The CDR3 is CASTGQGGETQYF. In DNA, the CDR3 is TGTGCCAGCACGGGACAGGGCGGGGAGACCCAGTACTTC. The full variable domain, with the rest looked up from reference TRBV2 and TRBJ2-5, is EPEVTQTPSHQVTQMGQEVILRCVPISNHLYFYWYRQILGQKVEFLVSFYNNEISEKSEIFDDQFSVERPDGSNFTLKIRSTKLEDSAMYFCASTGQGGETQYFGPGTRLLVL.

This chain connects TRBV7-3 to TRBJ2-5; D remains unclear. The CDR3 is made up of 13 amino acids. The ends were cut back, 5 bases at V and 3 bases at J, with 10 bases in the middle. Germline CDR1 and CDR2: SGHTA and FQGTGA. CDR3 DNA: TGTGCCAGCAGCCTTAGGGCCAAAGAGACCCAGTACTTC. This gives the protein CASSLRAKETQYF.

This rearrangement joins TRBV10-3 to TRBJ2-3; D unresolved. V was trimmed by 8 bases and J by 2 bases, leaving 11 bases between them. Germline CDR1 and CDR2: ENHRY and SYGVKD. This CDR3 spans 13 amino acids. CDR3 amino acids: CAISFGATDTQYF. CDR3 in DNA: TGTGCCATCTCGTTCGGAGCCACAGATACGCAGTATTTT.

This sequence joins TRBV5-1 and TRBJ2-1; no definite D call. The CDR3 extends over 13 amino acids. Trimming pared 2 bases from V and 10 bases from J, leaving 13 bases between. Germline values: CDR1 SGHRS, CDR2 YFSETQ. The CDR3 here is CASSLQPGTEQFF. In nucleotides, the CDR3 is TGCGCCAGCAGCTTACAACCGGGCACCGAGCAGTTCTTC.

This clone has only a few counts. The V and J genes are TRBV2 and TRBJ2-2; D possibly corresponds to TRBD1 (6 bases). V lost 8 bases to trimming and J lost 6 bases, with 7 bases between them. Germline lookup yields CDR1 SNHLY and CDR2 FYNNEI. The CDR3 sequence is 11 residues long. CDR3 loop: CASGQPGELFF. The DNA for the CDR3 is TGTGCCAGCGGACAGCCCGGGGAGCTGTTTTTT.